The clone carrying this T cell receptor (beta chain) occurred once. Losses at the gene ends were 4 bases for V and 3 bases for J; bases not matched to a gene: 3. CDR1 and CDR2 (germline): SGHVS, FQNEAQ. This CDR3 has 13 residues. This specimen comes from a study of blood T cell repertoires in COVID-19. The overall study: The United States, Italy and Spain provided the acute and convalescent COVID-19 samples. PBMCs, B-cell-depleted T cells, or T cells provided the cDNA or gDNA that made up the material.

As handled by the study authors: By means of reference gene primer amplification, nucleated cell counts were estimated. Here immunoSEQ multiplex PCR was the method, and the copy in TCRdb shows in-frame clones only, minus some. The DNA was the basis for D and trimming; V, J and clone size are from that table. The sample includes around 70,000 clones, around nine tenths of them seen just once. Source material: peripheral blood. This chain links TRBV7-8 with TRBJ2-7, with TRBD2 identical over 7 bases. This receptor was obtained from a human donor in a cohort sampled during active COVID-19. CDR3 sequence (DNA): TGTGCCAGCAGCTATGGGAGGGGCTACGAGCAGTACTTC. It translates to CASSYGRGYEQYF. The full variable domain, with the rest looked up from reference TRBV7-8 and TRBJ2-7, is GAGVSQSPRYKVAKRGQDVALRCDPISGHVSLFWYQQALGQGPEFLTYFQNEAQLDKSGLPSDRFFAERPEGSVSTLKIQRTQQEDSAVYLCASSYGRGYEQYFGPGTRLTVT.